This TCR beta chain was obtained from a study of blood T cell repertoires in COVID-19. The wider study: The analysed material was cDNA or gDNA that came from T cells, B-cell-depleted T cells, or PBMCs.

Data came from immunoSEQ multiplex PCR; TCRdb stores just in-frame clones and leaves some out. The sample lists hundreds of thousands of clones, over 75% occurring once. Per germline, CDR1 SGHTA and CDR2 FQGNSA. This CDR3 has 13 amino acids. The V gene lost 1 base and the J gene lost 10 bases, with 11 bases spanning the gap. This clonotype was sampled from a human donor in a cohort sampled during active COVID-19. This chain links TRBV7-2 with TRBJ2-1; D is unresolved. Sequencing input: peripheral blood. CDR3 nucleotides: TGTGCCAGCAGCTTAGTTGGCGGTAAGGAGCAGTTCTTC. Translation: CASSLVGGKEQFF.